Listed here are 13 T cell receptor beta chains from one sample, sequenced in a study of PD-L1 blockade in urothelial cancer. Clones were sequenced by immunoSEQ multiplex PCR, and TCRdb holds only the in-frame ones, with some missing. The sample includes roughly 56,000 clones, around 80% of them seen just once. The sample here was PBMCs, taken around atezolizumab (anti-PD-L1) treatment. The receptor source for this set is a man between 65 and 85 years old with urothelial cancer.

The rearrangement joins TRBV7-9 to TRBJ2-1; the match to TRBD2 covers 13 bases. J gave up 10 bases and V 6 bases, and 9 bases lay outside the gene matches. Germline values: CDR1 SEHNR, CDR2 FQNEAQ (reference sequence). The CDR3 length is 15 residues. CDR3 nucleotides: TGTGCCAGCAGTTGGGGGACTAGCGGGGTCCACGAGCAGTTCTTC. Protein sequence: CASSWGTSGVHEQFF. The full variable domain, in which reference TRBV7-9 and TRBJ2-1 provide the parts outside the CDR3, is DTGVSQNPRHKITKRGQNVTFRCDPISEHNRLYWYRQTLGQGPEFLTYFQNEAQLEKSRLLSDRFSAERPKGSFSTLEIQRTEQGDSAMYLCASSWGTSGVHEQFFGPGTRLTVL.

This chain links TRBV10-3 with TRBJ2-1; 9 bases map to TRBD1. V trimming: 3 bases; J trimming: 8 bases; junction bases outside the gene matches: 5. Germline CDR1 is ENHRY and CDR2 is SYGVKD. This CDR3 is 14 amino acids long. The CDR3, as DNA: TGTGCCATCAGTGAACGGGACAGGGAGGATGAGCAGTTCTTC. This translates into CAISERDREDEQFF.

The chain has TRBV5-1 and TRBJ2-5; 10 positions agree with TRBD2. Germline V gene sequence: CDR1 SGHRS, CDR2 YFSETQ. This CDR3 contains 17 residues. V shed 4 bases and J 5 bases; nucleotides not matched to a gene: 14. Written as DNA, the CDR3 is TGCGCCAGCAGCCCAGGCGCCCTAGCGGGAGTGGCCGAGACCCAGTACTTC. Translation gives CASSPGALAGVAETQYF.

The CDR3: CASMGGLAGGNTGELFF. The CDR3 nucleotides read TGTGCCAGCATGGGAGGACTAGCGGGAGGGAACACCGGGGAGCTGTTTTTT. The V call is TRBV2, the J call TRBJ2-2, with 14 bases that match TRBD2. V trimming: 7 bases; J trimming: 1 base; junction bases outside the gene matches: 5. This CDR3 spans 17 amino acids. Germline CDR1 SNHLY, CDR2 FYNNEI.

This sequence joins TRBV9 and TRBJ2-1; 11 nucleotides match TRBD2. The V segment lost 0 bases and the J segment 3 bases; nucleotides outside the gene matches: 5. CDR3 length equals 17 residues. In germline, CDR1 is SGDLS, CDR2 YYNGEE. CDR3 residues: CASSVGLAGGIYNEQFF. Here the CDR3 DNA reads TGTGCCAGCAGCGTAGGGCTAGCGGGAGGCATCTACAATGAGCAGTTCTTC.

V usage is TRBV5-6 and J usage is TRBJ1-1; possible D gene TRBD1, 6 bases. V lost 3 bases and J 7 bases, leaving 16 bases between the germline ends. Germline V CDR1 and CDR2: SGHDT, YYEEEE. This CDR3 spans 14 amino acids. The CDR3 coding sequence is TGTGCCAGCAGCTCTCAAACGGGACAAGTTGAAGCTTTCTTT. It encodes CASSSQTGQVEAFF.

This chain connects TRBV27 to TRBJ2-7; TRBD1 is a possible D gene (6 bases). V lost 3 bases to trimming and J lost 3 bases, with 18 bases between them. This CDR3 comprises 16 residues. Germline values: CDR1 MNHEY, CDR2 SMNVEV (reference sequence). CDR3 region: CASSLGLGHSGYEQYF. CDR3 coding DNA: TGTGCCAGCAGTTTGGGTTTGGGACATTCGGGCTACGAGCAGTACTTC.

CDR3 in DNA: TGTGCCAGCAGCATGCTCCTTTCAGCGGGAGCCGGCAATGAGCAGTTCTTC. This codes for CASSMLLSAGAGNEQFF. V and J are TRBV5-5 and TRBJ2-1; 8 nucleotides match TRBD2. Germline assignment: CDR1 SGHKS and CDR2 YYEKEE (reference sequence). Trimming took 4 bases from V and 6 from J; bases not matched to a gene: 15. There are 17 residues in the CDR3.

This chain connects TRBV9 to TRBJ2-5; TRBD2 aligns across 8 bases. Germline V CDR1 and CDR2: SGDLS, YYNGEE. V gave up 1 base and J gave up 4 bases; unmatched junction bases: 3. This CDR3 has 14 residues. The CDR3 DNA is TGTGCCAGCAGCGTAACTAGCGGTGGAGAGACCCAGTACTTC. Protein product: CASSVTSGGETQYF.

This clone has a single count. The gene calls are TRBV7-6 and TRBJ2-5; TRBD2 agrees at 10 bases. Germline assignment: CDR1 SGHVS and CDR2 FNYEAQ. This CDR3 is built from 15 residues. J lost 13 bases, V lost 4 bases, and 15 bases had no gene match. Here the CDR3 reads CASSSGSSTSGALYF. DNA of the CDR3: TGTGCCAGCAGCTCGGGGTCGAGTACTAGCGGGGCCCTGTACTTC.

The gene calls are TRBV10-2 and TRBJ2-1; no reliable D call. Trimming removed 0 bases from V and 0 bases from J, with 12 bases in between. CDR1 and CDR2 from the germline V gene are WSHSY and SAAADI. There are 17 residues in the CDR3. The CDR3 reads CASSESIQQSSYNEQFF. CDR3 sequence (DNA): TGCGCCAGCAGTGAGTCTATTCAACAGTCCTCCTACAATGAGCAGTTCTTC.

This clone appeared a few times. V gene TRBV19 combines with J gene TRBJ2-7, with D perhaps TRBD1 (7 bases). The CDR3 sequence is 16 residues long. Deletions cut 5 bases from V and 5 bases from J, with 22 bases between. CDR1 is LNHDA, CDR2 SQIVND, per germline (reference sequence). The CDR3 reads CASSALRTGGGHEQYF. DNA of the CDR3: TGTGCCAGTAGTGCCCTGAGGACAGGAGGGGGCCACGAGCAGTACTTC.

This clone was recorded only once. The CDR3 protein is CASSEAGRLNTEAFF. The CDR3 DNA follows: TGTGCCAGCAGTGAGGCGGGACGTTTGAACACTGAAGCTTTCTTT. V usage is TRBV25-1 and J usage is TRBJ1-1; a possible D gene is TRBD1 (5 bases). Trimming pared 3 bases from V and 0 bases from J, leaving 11 bases between. Germline assignment: CDR1 MGHDK and CDR2 SYGVNS. The length of the CDR3 is 15 residues.